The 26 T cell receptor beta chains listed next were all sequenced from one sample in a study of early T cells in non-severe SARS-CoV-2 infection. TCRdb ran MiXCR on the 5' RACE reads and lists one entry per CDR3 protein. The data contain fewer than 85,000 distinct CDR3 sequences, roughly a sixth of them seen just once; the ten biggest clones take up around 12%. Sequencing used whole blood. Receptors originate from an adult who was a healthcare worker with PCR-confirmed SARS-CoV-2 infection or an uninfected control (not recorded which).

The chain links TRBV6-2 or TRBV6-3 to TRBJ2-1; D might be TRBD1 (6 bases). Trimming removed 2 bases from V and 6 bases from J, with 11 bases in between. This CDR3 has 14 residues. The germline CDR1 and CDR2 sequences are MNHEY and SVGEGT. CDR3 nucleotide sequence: TGTGCCAGCAGTTACATACAGGGAATCAATGAGCAGTTCTTC. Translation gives CASSYIQGINEQFF.

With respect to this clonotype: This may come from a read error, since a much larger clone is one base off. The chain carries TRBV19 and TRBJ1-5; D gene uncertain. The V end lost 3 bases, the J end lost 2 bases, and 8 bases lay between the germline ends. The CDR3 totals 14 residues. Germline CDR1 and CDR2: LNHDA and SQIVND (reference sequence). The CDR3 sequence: CASSIGCGNQPQHF. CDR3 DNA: TGTGCCAGTAGTATTGGGTGTGGCAATCAGCCCCAGCATTTT.

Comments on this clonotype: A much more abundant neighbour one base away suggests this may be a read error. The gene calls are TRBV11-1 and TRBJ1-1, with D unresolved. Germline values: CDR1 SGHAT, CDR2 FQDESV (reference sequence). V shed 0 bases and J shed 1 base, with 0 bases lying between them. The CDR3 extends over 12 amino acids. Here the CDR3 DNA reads TGTGCCAGCAGCTTAGCGAACACTGAAGCTTTCTTT. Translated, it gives CASSLANTEAFF.

Written as DNA, the CDR3 is TGTGCCAGCAGCTTAGAGGGCGGGGGTCTGAACACCGGGGAGCTGTTTTTT. Its translation: CASSLEGGGLNTGELFF. The chain employs TRBV7-8 and TRBJ2-2; 7 positions match TRBD2. CDR3 length equals 17 residues. J gave up 1 base and V 1 base, and 6 bases lay outside the gene matches. In germline, CDR1 is SGHVS, CDR2 FQNEAQ. Combining the CDR3 with reference TRBV7-8 and TRBJ2-2 gives the whole variable domain GAGVSQSPRYKVAKRGQDVALRCDPISGHVSLFWYQQALGQGPEFLTYFQNEAQLDKSGLPSDRFFAERPEGSVSTLKIQRTQQEDSAVYLCASSLEGGGLNTGELFFGEGSRLTVL.

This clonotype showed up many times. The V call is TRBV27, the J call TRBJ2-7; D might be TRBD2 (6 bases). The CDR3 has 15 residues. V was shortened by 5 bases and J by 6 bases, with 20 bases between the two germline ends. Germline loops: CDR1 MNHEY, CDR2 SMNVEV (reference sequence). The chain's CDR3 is CASSKSGGILGEQYF. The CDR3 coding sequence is TGTGCCAGCAGTAAGAGTGGCGGGATTTTAGGCGAGCAGTACTTC.

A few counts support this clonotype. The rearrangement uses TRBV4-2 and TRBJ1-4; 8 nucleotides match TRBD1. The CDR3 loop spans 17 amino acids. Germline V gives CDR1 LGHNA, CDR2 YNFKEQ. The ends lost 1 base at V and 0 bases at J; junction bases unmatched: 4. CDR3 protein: CASSQGQGTSTNEKLFF. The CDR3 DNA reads TGTGCCAGCAGCCAAGGACAGGGGACCTCAACTAATGAAAAACTGTTTTTT.

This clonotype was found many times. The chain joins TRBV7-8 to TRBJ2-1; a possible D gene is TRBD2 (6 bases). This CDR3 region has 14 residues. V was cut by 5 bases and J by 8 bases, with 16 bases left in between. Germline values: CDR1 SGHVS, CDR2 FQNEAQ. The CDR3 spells CASSPSGGVHEQFF. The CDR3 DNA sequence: TGTGCCAGCAGCCCCAGCGGCGGGGTGCATGAGCAGTTCTTC.

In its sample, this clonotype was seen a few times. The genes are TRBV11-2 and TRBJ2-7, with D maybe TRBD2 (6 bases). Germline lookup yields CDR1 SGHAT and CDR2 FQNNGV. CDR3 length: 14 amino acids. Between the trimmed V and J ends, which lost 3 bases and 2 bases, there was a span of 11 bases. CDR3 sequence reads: CASSFRRGPYEQYF. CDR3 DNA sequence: TGTGCCAGCAGCTTTAGGAGGGGACCCTACGAGCAGTACTTC.

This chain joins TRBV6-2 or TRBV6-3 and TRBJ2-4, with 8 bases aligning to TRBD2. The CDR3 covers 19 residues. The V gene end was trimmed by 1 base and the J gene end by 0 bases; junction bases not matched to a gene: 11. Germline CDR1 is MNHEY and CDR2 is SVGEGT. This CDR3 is CASSYFSSGSVGAKNIQYF. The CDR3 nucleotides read TGTGCCAGCAGTTACTTTTCTAGCGGGTCAGTTGGAGCCAAAAACATTCAGTACTTC.

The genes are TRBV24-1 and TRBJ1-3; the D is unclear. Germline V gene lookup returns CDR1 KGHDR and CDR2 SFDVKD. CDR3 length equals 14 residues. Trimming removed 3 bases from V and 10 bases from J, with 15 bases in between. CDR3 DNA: TGTGCCACCAGTGATACCGGACGGTCGGAGACCATATATTTT. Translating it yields CATSDTGRSETIYF.

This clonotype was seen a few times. The CDR3 loop is CASRAGRVTMNTEAFF. The CDR3 bases are TGTGCCAGCAGGGCAGGAAGGGTTACCATGAACACTGAAGCTTTCTTT. The rearrangement joins TRBV27 to TRBJ1-1, with D unresolved. V dropped 6 bases and J dropped 0 bases, with 17 bases sitting between them. CDR3 size: 16 residues. Germline CDR1 reads MNHEY; CDR2 reads SMNVEV (reference sequence).

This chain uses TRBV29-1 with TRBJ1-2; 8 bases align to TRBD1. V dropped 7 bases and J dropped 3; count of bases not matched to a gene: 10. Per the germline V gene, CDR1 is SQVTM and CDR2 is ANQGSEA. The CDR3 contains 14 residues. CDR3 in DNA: TGCAGCGCTCGGGACAGGAGAGCGGACTATGGCTACACCTTC. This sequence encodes CSARDRRADYGYTF. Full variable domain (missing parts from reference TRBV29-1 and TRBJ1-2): SAVISQKPSRDICQRGTSLTIQCQVDSQVTMMFWYRQQPGQSLTLIATANQGSEATYESGFVIDKFPISRPNLTFSTLTVSNMSPEDSSIYLCSARDRRADYGYTFGSGTRLTVV.

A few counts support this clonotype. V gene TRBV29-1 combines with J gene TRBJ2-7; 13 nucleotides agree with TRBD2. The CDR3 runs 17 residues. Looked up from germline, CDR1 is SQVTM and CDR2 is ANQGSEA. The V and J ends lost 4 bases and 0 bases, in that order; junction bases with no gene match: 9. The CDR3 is CSVAPLAGGFSSYEQYF. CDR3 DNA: TGCAGCGTTGCACCACTAGCGGGAGGGTTTAGCTCCTACGAGCAGTACTTC.

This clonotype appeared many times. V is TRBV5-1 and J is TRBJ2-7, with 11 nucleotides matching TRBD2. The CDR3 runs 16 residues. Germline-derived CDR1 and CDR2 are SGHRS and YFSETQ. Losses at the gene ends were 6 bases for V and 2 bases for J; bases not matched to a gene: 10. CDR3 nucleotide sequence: TGCGCCAGCACCCCCTGGCTAGCGGGAGGAACCTACGAGCAGTACTTC. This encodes CASTPWLAGGTYEQYF.

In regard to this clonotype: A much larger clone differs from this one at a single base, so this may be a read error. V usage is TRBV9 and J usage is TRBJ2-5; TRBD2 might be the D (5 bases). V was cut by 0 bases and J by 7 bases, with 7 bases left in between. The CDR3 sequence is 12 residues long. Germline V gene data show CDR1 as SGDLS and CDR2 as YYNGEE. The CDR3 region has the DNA TGTGCCAGCAGCGTAGGGGCGGGGACCCAGTACTTC. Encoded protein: CASSVGAGTQYF.

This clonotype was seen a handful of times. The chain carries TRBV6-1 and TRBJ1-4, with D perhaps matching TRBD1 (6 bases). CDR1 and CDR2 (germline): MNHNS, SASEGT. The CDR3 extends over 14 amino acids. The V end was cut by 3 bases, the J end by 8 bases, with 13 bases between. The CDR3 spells CASSDWGHGEKLFF. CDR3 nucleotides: TGTGCCAGCAGTGATTGGGGGCACGGAGAAAAACTGTTTTTT.

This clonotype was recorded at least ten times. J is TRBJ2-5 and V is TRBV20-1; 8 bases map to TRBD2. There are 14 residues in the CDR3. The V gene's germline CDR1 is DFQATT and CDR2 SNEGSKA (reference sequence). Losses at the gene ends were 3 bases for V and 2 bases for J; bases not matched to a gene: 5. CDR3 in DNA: TGCAGTGCTAGTGCACTAGCGGTACAAGAGACCCAGTACTTC. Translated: CSASALAVQETQYF.

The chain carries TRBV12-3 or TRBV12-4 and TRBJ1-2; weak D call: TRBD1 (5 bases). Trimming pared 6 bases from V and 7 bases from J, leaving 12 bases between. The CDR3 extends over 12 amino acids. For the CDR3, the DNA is TGTGCCAGCAGGTGGAGGGGTGGTGGCTACACCTTC. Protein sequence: CASRWRGGGYTF.

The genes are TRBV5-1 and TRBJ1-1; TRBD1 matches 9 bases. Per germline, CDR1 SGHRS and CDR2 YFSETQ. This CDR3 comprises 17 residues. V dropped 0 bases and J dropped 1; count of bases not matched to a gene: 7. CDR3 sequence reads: CASSLGTGAGANTEAFF. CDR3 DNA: TGCGCCAGCAGCTTGGGGACAGGGGCAGGGGCGAACACTGAAGCTTTCTTT.

This chain's CDR3 is CASGRGRTGGTEAFF. In DNA form, the CDR3 reads TGTGCCAGCGGAAGGGGTCGGACAGGAGGCACTGAAGCTTTCTTT. The chain has TRBV28 and TRBJ1-1; 7 nucleotides agree with TRBD1. Looked up from germline, CDR1 is MDHEN and CDR2 is SYDVKM. The V gene end was trimmed by 8 bases and the J gene end by 4 bases; junction bases not matched to a gene: 13. The CDR3 is 15 residues long. The full variable domain, its missing parts supplied by reference TRBV28 and TRBJ1-1, is DVKVTQSSRYLVKRTGEKVFLECVQDMDHENMFWYRQDPGLGLRLIYFSYDVKMKEKGDIPEGYSVSREKKERFSLILESASTNQTSMYLCASGRGRTGGTEAFFGQGTRLTVV.

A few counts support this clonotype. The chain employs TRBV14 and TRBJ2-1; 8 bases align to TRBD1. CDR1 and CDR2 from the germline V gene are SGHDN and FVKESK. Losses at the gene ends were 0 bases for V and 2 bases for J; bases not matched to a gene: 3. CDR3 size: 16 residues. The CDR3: CASSQDETGAYNEQFF. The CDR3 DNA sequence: TGTGCCAGCAGCCAAGATGAGACAGGGGCCTACAATGAGCAGTTCTTC.

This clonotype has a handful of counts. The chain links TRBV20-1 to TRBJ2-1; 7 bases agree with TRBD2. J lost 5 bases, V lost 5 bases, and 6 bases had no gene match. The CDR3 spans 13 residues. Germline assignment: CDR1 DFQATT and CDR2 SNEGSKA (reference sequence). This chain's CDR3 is CSARTRTNNEQFF. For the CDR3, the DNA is TGCAGTGCTCGGACTAGAACAAACAATGAGCAGTTCTTC.

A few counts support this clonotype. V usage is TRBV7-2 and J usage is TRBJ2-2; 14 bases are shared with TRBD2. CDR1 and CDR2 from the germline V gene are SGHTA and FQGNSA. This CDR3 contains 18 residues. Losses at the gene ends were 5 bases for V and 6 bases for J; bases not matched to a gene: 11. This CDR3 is CASSPGLAGASRAGELFF. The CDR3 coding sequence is TGTGCCAGCAGCCCGGGACTAGCGGGAGCAAGTCGGGCCGGGGAGCTGTTTTTT.

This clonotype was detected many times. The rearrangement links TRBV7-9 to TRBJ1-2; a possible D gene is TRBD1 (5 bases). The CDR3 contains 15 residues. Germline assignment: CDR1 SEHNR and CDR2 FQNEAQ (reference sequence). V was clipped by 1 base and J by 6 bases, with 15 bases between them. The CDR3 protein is CASSLEEGLAHGYTF. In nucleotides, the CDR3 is TGTGCCAGCAGCTTAGAGGAGGGACTGGCCCATGGCTACACCTTC.

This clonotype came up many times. CDR3 in amino acids: CASSQGRRGTGSYNEQFF. The CDR3 DNA is TGTGCCAGCAGCCAAGGGAGGAGGGGGACAGGATCCTACAATGAGCAGTTCTTC. The rearrangement uses TRBV3-1 and TRBJ2-1; TRBD1 agrees at 8 bases. This CDR3 is built from 18 residues. Germline CDR1 is LGHDT and CDR2 is YNNKEL (reference sequence). With V trimmed by 1 base and J by 1 base, 9 bases remained unmatched.

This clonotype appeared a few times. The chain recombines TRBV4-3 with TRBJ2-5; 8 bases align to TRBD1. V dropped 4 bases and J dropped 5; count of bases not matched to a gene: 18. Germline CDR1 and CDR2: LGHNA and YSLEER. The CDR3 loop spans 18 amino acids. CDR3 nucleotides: TGCGCCAGCAGCCCCCAGGCAGGGGGCGCAAGAGGTCGGGAGACCCAGTACTTC. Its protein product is CASSPQAGGARGRETQYF.